This is a list of T cell receptor beta chains from one sample in a study of regulatory T cells in long-lasting Graves disease. Each CDR3 protein is one row after TCRdb ran MiXCR on the multiplex PCR reads. The data contain 510,000 or so distinct CDR3 sequences, about 12% of them seen just once; the ten biggest clones take up roughly 8.2%. In addition, the sample was reused for a study of T cells in Graves' hyperthyroidism and ophthalmopathy.

The sample here was peripheral blood mononuclear cells (PBMCs), taken at new diagnosis, from a patient treated with antithyroid drugs. These receptors were taken from a woman aged 25 to 45 with Graves disease. CDR3s include the opening cysteine and the closing phenylalanine or tryptophan. The D gene is left open where the match is weak. Size is stated for part of the rows, as once, few or many counts, or as a class when the clone is expanded.

length	V	size	D	J	DNA	CDR3
14	TRBV19	many	.	TRBJ1-1	TGTGCCAGTAGCAGGGCCCAGTTAGGGACTGAAGCTTTCTTT	CASSRAQLGTEAFF
15	TRBV10-2	many	TRBD2	TRBJ2-7	TGTGCCAGCAGTGAATCACTAGCGGGCTCCTACGAGCAGTACTTC	CASSESLAGSYEQYF
18	TRBV7-9	many	.	TRBJ1-3	TGTGCCAGCAGCTTAGGGTCCCCCGGACAGTCCTCTGGAAACACCATATATTTT	CASSLGSPGQSSGNTIYF
15	TRBV30	few	.	TRBJ1-4	TGTGCCTGGAGCCCAAAAGCGCCCTTTAATGAAAAACTGTTTTTT	CAWSPKAPFNEKLFF
12	TRBV27	many	.	TRBJ2-1	TGTGCCAGCGGGATTATCTACAATGAGCAGTTCTTC	CASGIIYNEQFF
15	TRBV4-1	.	.	TRBJ1-5	TGCGCCAGCAGCCAAGAAGTGGTGAGGAATCAGCCCCAGCATTTT	CASSQEVVRNQPQHF
18	TRBV11-2	many	TRBD2	TRBJ2-5	TGTGCCAGCAGCCCGTTCACCGGGACTAGCGGGCAGGGGGAGACCCAGTACTTC	CASSPFTGTSGQGETQYF
12	TRBV28	many	.	TRBJ1-1	TGTGCCAGCAGCGGTTCATCATACGAAGCTTTCTTT	CASSGSSYEAFF
15	TRBV7-2	many	TRBD1	TRBJ2-5	TGTGCCAGCAGCCCGGGACAGGGGCGTAAAGAGACCCAGTACTTC	CASSPGQGRKETQYF
13	TRBV6-1	few	.	TRBJ1-5	TGTGCCAGCAGTCATGGCTTATGGCAGCCCCAGCATTTT	CASSHGLWQPQHF
15	TRBV6-2/TRBV6-3	many	TRBD2	TRBJ2-5	TGTGCCAGCATACAGGGGCTAGCGGGAATCCAGACCCAGTACTTC	CASIQGLAGIQTQYF
11	TRBV20-1	many	.	TRBJ1-2	TGCAGCCTTCAGATGTACTATGGCTACACCTTC	CSLQMYYGYTF
14	TRBV7-2	few	.	TRBJ2-7	TGTGCCAGCAGCTTTGAGGCAGGGCGCCACGAGCAGTACTTC	CASSFEAGRHEQYF
13	TRBV4-1	many	.	TRBJ1-1	TGCGCCAGCAGCCAAGCTAGACACACTGAAGCTTTCTTT	CASSQARHTEAFF
11	TRBV2	many	.	TRBJ1-1	TGTGCCAGCAGCGTGAACACTGAAGCTTTCTTT	CASSVNTEAFF
12	TRBV2	many	.	TRBJ1-2	TGTGCCAGCAGTTTACACGGGTATGGCTACACCTTC	CASSLHGYGYTF
13	TRBV18	many	TRBD1	TRBJ2-7	TGTGCCAGCTCACGGACGACAGGGTTCGAGCAGTACTTC	CASSRTTGFEQYF
18	TRBV11-2	many	TRBD1	TRBJ1-2	TGTGCCAGCAGCTTAGGCCTGACCCCCGGGACAGGGGGGAAAGGCTACACCTTC	CASSLGLTPGTGGKGYTF
15	TRBV9	many	.	TRBJ2-7	TGTGCCAGCAGCGTCGGTTCCAGCGGAGCCTACGAGCAGTACTTC	CASSVGSSGAYEQYF
13	TRBV30	many	.	TRBJ2-4	TGTGCCTGGAGTCGGCAGGGAGTAAACATTCAGTACTTC	CAWSRQGVNIQYF
11	TRBV20-1	many	.	TRBJ1-4	TGCAGTGCACCCGACGGGGGGGAACTGTTTTTT	CSAPDGGELFF
14	TRBV5-6	.	.	TRBJ2-3	TGTGCCAGCAGCATGGGGGACAGCACAGATACGCAGTATTTT	CASSMGDSTDTQYF
13	TRBV7-2	many	.	TRBJ2-1	TGTGCCAGCAGCGCTAGACCCTACAATGAGCAGTTCTTC	CASSARPYNEQFF
14	TRBV28	many	.	TRBJ1-1	TGTGCCAGCACCCCCTTAGCCGGGAGGACTGAAGCTTTCTTT	CASTPLAGRTEAFF
15	TRBV19	many	TRBD1	TRBJ1-5	TGTGCCAGTAGTTGGATACCAGGGGGAGGTCAGCCCCAGCATTTT	CASSWIPGGGQPQHF
17	TRBV7-2	.	.	TRBJ2-5	TGTGCCAGCAGCTTAGACTATCCCGGCTCTTGGCAAGAGACCCAGTACTTC	CASSLDYPGSWQETQYF
16	TRBV7-9	once	TRBD1	TRBJ1-2	TGTGCCAGCTCTATTGCAGGGACAGGGGCATCTCGTGGCTACACCTTC	CASSIAGTGASRGYTF
15	TRBV7-2	many	.	TRBJ2-7	TGTGCCAGCAGGTTAGGCCCAGCGCAAGCCTACGAGCAGTACTTC	CASRLGPAQAYEQYF
15	TRBV6-1	many	TRBD2	TRBJ2-1	TGTGCCAGCAGGGGGACTAGCGGAATCTACAATGAGCAGTTCTTC	CASRGTSGIYNEQFF
16	TRBV13	few	.	TRBJ1-3	TGTGCCAGCAGCTTTAGGTGGGGCTACTCTGGAAACACCATATATTTT	CASSFRWGYSGNTIYF
15	TRBV10-1	few	TRBD1	TRBJ2-5	TGCGCCAGCAGTCCCGGGACAGGGGGATCAGAGACCCAGTACTTC	CASSPGTGGSETQYF
13	TRBV14	many	.	TRBJ2-1	TGTGCCAGCAGCCACTATTCCTACAATGAGCAGTTCTTC	CASSHYSYNEQFF
12	TRBV6-5	.	.	TRBJ2-1	TGTGCCAGCAGTTACTCGACGGGGTTACTGTTCTTC	CASSYSTGLLFF
15	TRBV9	few	.	TRBJ2-3	TGTGCCAGCAGCGTAGCTCAGGTCCACACAGATACGCAGTATTTT	CASSVAQVHTDTQYF
12	TRBV7-8	many	.	TRBJ2-2	TGTGCCAGCAGCGGCAGTACCGGGGAGCTGTTTTTT	CASSGSTGELFF
21	TRBV28	.	.	TRBJ1-2	TGTGCCAGCAGTTCCCCCATTAATTATCCGTTCTTCGGGGGGCAGGGCTATGGCTACACCTTC	CASSSPINYPFFGGQGYGYTF
15	TRBV7-9	many	TRBD2	TRBJ2-7	TGTGCCAGCTACCCTGGGCCGCGGGAGACGTACGAGCAGTACTTC	CASYPGPRETYEQYF
13	TRBV30	many	.	TRBJ2-1	TGTGCCTGGAGCTGGAGCTCCTACAATGAGCAGTTCTTC	CAWSWSSYNEQFF
14	TRBV29-1	many	TRBD1	TRBJ2-2	TGCAGCGTTCGGGACAGGGGAGCCACCGGGGAGCTGTTTTTT	CSVRDRGATGELFF
12	TRBV7-2	many	.	TRBJ2-7	TGTGCCAGCAAGGGGACCTCCTACGAGCAGTACTTC	CASKGTSYEQYF
13	TRBV7-2	many	TRBD1	TRBJ1-2	TGTGCCAGCAGTTCGGACAGGGTCGGTGGCTACACCTTC	CASSSDRVGGYTF
16	TRBV11-2	many	.	TRBJ2-3	TGTGCCAGCAGCTTAGCCGCTTTCACTAGCACAGATACGCAGTATTTT	CASSLAAFTSTDTQYF
20	TRBV28	few	TRBD1	TRBJ2-3	TGTGCCAGCGGTCCCCGCAGTTTACGGCCGAGTACAGGGGTCCCAGATACGCAGTATTTT	CASGPRSLRPSTGVPDTQYF
16	TRBV13	many	TRBD1	TRBJ2-1	TGTGCCAGCAGCTTAGGGGGACAGGGGAGGAAGAATGAGCAGTTCTTC	CASSLGGQGRKNEQFF
16	TRBV11-2	many	.	TRBJ1-2	TGTGCCAGCAGCTTAGACACTGTCTTCGGGCTCTATGGCTACACCTTC	CASSLDTVFGLYGYTF
16	TRBV7-9	few	TRBD1	TRBJ2-5	TGTGCCAGCAGCTTGGGACTGACAGGGGATGGAGAGACCCAGTACTTC	CASSLGLTGDGETQYF
16	TRBV6-1	.	TRBD2	TRBJ2-1	TGTGCCAGCAGCCGGACTAGCGGGGTATGGGACAATGAGCAGTTCTTC	CASSRTSGVWDNEQFF
14	TRBV20-1	.	.	TRBJ2-6	TGCAGTGCCCCCCCCCCCTGGGGGGCCAACGTCCTGACTTTC	CSAPPPWGANVLTF
15	TRBV20-1	few	.	TRBJ1-2	TGCAGTGCTAGTCGGAGGGGCGCTAGGGAGGGTGGCTACACCTTC	CSASRRGAREGGYTF
13	TRBV6-2/TRBV6-3	many	.	TRBJ2-6	TGTGCCGGCAGGGCAATTGACACCAACGTCCTGACTTTC	CAGRAIDTNVLTF
12	TRBV7-2	many	.	TRBJ2-7	TGTGCCAGCAGCCACAAGTACTACGAGCAGTACTTC	CASSHKYYEQYF
14	TRBV6-1	few	TRBD2	TRBJ2-1	TGTGCCAGCAACTCCGGGAGGTTATACAATGAGCAGTTCTTC	CASNSGRLYNEQFF
12	TRBV28	many	.	TRBJ2-7	TGTGCCAGCGGATACCGACCCTACGAGCAGTACTTC	CASGYRPYEQYF
13	TRBV2	many	.	TRBJ2-1	TGTGCCACCCGGGGGACTCTTTACAATGAGCAGTTCTTC	CATRGTLYNEQFF
12	TRBV24-1	many	.	TRBJ1-2	TGTGCCACCAGTGCAACCAGTGATGGCTACACCTTC	CATSATSDGYTF